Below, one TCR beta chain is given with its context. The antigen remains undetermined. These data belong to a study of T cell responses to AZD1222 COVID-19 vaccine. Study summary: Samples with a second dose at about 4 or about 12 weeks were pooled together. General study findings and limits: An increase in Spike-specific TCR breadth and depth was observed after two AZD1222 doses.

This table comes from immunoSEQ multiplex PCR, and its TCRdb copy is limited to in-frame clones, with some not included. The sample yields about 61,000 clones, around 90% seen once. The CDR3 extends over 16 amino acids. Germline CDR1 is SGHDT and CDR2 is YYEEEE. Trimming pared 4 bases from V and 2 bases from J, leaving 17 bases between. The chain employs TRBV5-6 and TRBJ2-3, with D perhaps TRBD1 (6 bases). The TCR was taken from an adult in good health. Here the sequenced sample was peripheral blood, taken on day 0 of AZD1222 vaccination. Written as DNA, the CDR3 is TGTGCCAGCAGCGACTTTGGGGGCGCTAACACAGATACGCAGTATTTT. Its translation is CASSDFGGANTDTQYF.